These 31 T cell receptor beta chains share one sample of origin, sequenced in a study of T cell responses to AZD1222 COVID-19 vaccine. Sequencing used immunoSEQ multiplex PCR; TCRdb keeps in-frame clones, though not all of them. The data contain 120,000 to 150,000 clones, 80% to 90% of them singletons. Sample: peripheral blood, taken on day 0 of AZD1222 vaccination. The receptors stem from an adult in good health.

The rearrangement uses TRBV28 and TRBJ1-2; D is undetermined. The CDR3 is 13 residues long. The V and J ends lost 11 bases and 6 bases respectively, with 19 bases between them. Germline-derived CDR1 and CDR2 are MDHEN and SYDVKM. Written as DNA, the CDR3 is TGTGCCGTCCTAATGGGAGAAAACCATGGCTACACCTTC. This sequence encodes CAVLMGENHGYTF.

The chain recombines TRBV27 with TRBJ1-5; 9 bases are shared with TRBD1. Losses at the gene ends were 8 bases for V and 2 bases for J; bases not matched to a gene: 7. CDR1 and CDR2 from the germline V gene are MNHEY and SMNVEV (reference sequence). The CDR3 sequence is 15 residues long. CDR3 sequence reads: CASGYRGLGNQPQHF. CDR3 coding DNA: TGTGCCAGCGGATACAGGGGGCTGGGCAATCAGCCCCAGCATTTT.

The chain couples TRBV29-1 to TRBJ2-7, with 8 positions matching TRBD2. The CDR3 has 14 amino acids. CDR1 is SQVTM, CDR2 ANQGSEA, per germline. Losses at the gene ends were 4 bases for V and 4 bases for J; bases not matched to a gene: 9. In DNA, the CDR3 is TGCAGCGTTGTTTTCGCGAGCGGGAGTTACGAGCAGTACTTC. Protein product: CSVVFASGSYEQYF.

The chain recombines TRBV4-3 with TRBJ1-1, with D unresolved. Looked up from germline, CDR1 is LGHNA and CDR2 is YSLEER. This CDR3 spans 14 amino acids. Trimming cost V 1 base and J 1 base, with 7 bases left between them. CDR3 in amino acids: CASSQGTANTEAFF. The DNA for the CDR3 is TGCGCCAGCAGCCAAGGGACGGCGAACACTGAAGCTTTCTTT.

The rearrangement links TRBV10-1 to TRBJ2-2, with TRBD1 identical over 7 bases. Germline V CDR1 and CDR2: WNHNN, SYGVQD (reference sequence). This CDR3 comprises 15 residues. J was trimmed by 4 bases and V by 4 bases; bases with no gene match: 6. CDR3 loop: CASSGQGSATGELFF. The CDR3 nucleotides are TGCGCCAGCAGTGGACAGGGATCCGCCACCGGGGAGCTGTTTTTT.

This chain links TRBV29-1 with TRBJ1-2, with no clear D. This CDR3 comprises 11 residues. Trimming left V 2 bases short and J 4 bases short, with 5 bases between. Per the germline V gene, CDR1 is SQVTM and CDR2 is ANQGSEA. The CDR3 coding sequence is TGCAGCGTTGAATCCGGCTATGGCTACACCTTC. This gives the protein CSVESGYGYTF.

V and J are TRBV2 and TRBJ2-3, with TRBD2 identical over 11 bases. The ends lost 5 bases at V and 4 bases at J; junction bases unmatched: 5. Germline V gene data show CDR1 as SNHLY and CDR2 as FYNNEI. This CDR3 is built from 15 residues. This CDR3 is CASSFSGRASDTQYF. Written as DNA, the CDR3 is TGTGCCAGCAGTTTTAGCGGGAGGGCCTCAGATACGCAGTATTTT.

The chain is built from TRBV25-1 and TRBJ2-2; 12 positions agree with TRBD2. There are 16 residues in the CDR3. Germline CDR1 and CDR2: MGHDK and SYGVNS. With 6 bases clipped from V and 2 bases from J, the junction kept 4 bases outside the gene matches. CDR3 DNA sequence: TGTGCCAGCAGCGGCGGACTAGCGGGAAACACCGGGGAGCTGTTTTTT. Translating it yields CASSGGLAGNTGELFF.

The chain uses TRBV20-1 and TRBJ2-7; D is uncertain. Germline CDR1 DFQATT, CDR2 SNEGSKA (reference sequence). The CDR3 has 11 residues. The V and J ends lost 6 bases and 7 bases respectively, with 13 bases between them. Written as DNA, the CDR3 is TGCAGTGCCTCGGTACGGGTAGAGCAGTACTTC. Protein sequence: CSASVRVEQYF.

The chain employs TRBV28 and TRBJ2-7; TRBD2 is a possible D gene (5 bases). The germline gives CDR1 MDHEN, CDR2 SYDVKM. The CDR3 consists of 14 residues. V dropped 5 bases and J dropped 2 bases, with 13 bases sitting between them. CDR3: CASSPSRGTYEQYF. For the CDR3, the DNA is TGTGCCAGCAGTCCCTCCCGGGGTACCTACGAGCAGTACTTC.

The rearrangement links TRBV2 to TRBJ2-6, with 7 bases identical to TRBD1. The germline V gene encodes CDR1 SNHLY and CDR2 FYNNEI. This CDR3 has 15 residues. J lost 2 bases, V lost 5 bases, and 3 bases had no gene match. The CDR3 protein is CASSLDRAGANVLTF. CDR3 DNA: TGTGCCAGCAGTCTCGACAGGGCTGGGGCCAACGTCCTGACTTTC. The entire variable domain, with the rest obtained from reference TRBV2 and TRBJ2-6, is as follows: EPEVTQTPSHQVTQMGQEVILRCVPISNHLYFYWYRQILGQKVEFLVSFYNNEISEKSEIFDDQFSVERPDGSNFTLKIRSTKLEDSAMYFCASSLDRAGANVLTFGAGSRLTVL.

The chain links TRBV4-3 to TRBJ2-7; a possible D gene is TRBD1 (5 bases). The V gene lost 1 base and the J gene lost 0 bases, with 10 bases spanning the gap. Germline CDR1 reads LGHNA; CDR2 reads YSLEER. There are 15 residues in the CDR3. The CDR3 loop is CASSQGGGTSYEQYF. The CDR3 bases are TGCGCCAGCAGCCAAGGGGGCGGAACCTCCTACGAGCAGTACTTC.

The chain recombines TRBV4-3 with TRBJ2-2, with TRBD1 matching 9 bases. CDR1 is LGHNA and CDR2 is YSLEER in the germline V gene. This CDR3 region has 17 residues. Trimming removed 1 base from V and 4 bases from J; junction bases left unmatched: 7. This CDR3 reads CASSQGFKQGATGELFF. In DNA form, the CDR3 reads TGCGCCAGCAGCCAAGGATTCAAACAGGGGGCCACCGGGGAGCTGTTTTTT.

Note on this clone: The junction and the germline gene differ at one end; a read error may be behind it. The chain combines TRBV20-1 with TRBJ2-5, with no clear D. Germline-derived CDR1 and CDR2 are DFQATT and SNEGSKA (reference sequence). There are 11 residues in the CDR3. The CDR3 reads CSIGGQGTQYF. CDR3 in DNA: TGCAGTATCGGCGGTCAAGGGACCCAGTACTTC.

Details on this clone: Mismatch with germline at one junction end may stem from a read error. The rearrangement links TRBV7-3 to TRBJ2-1; either TRBD1 or TRBD2 may supply D (5 bases each). The CDR3 runs 14 residues. Germline V CDR1 and CDR2: SGHTA, FQGTGA. DNA for the CDR3: TGTGCCAGCAGCTTAATGGGGACCTACGATGAGCAGTTCTTC. Translation gives CASSLMGTYDEQFF.

The chain combines TRBV3-1 (or the pseudogene TRBV3-2) with TRBJ2-3; 13 positions agree with TRBD2. The CDR3 totals 19 residues. Germline assignment: CDR1 LGHDT and CDR2 YNNKEL (reference sequence). The J segment lost 1 base and the V segment lost 4 bases, leaving 11 bases of the junction unmatched. The CDR3 DNA reads TGTGCCAGCAGCCGGCGGGGGACTAGCGGGACCCGGGGCACAGATACGCAGTATTTT. Protein: CASSRRGTSGTRGTDTQYF.

The chain has TRBV4-1 and TRBJ2-5; D not resolved. Trimming cost V 5 bases and J 3 bases, with 4 bases left between them. The CDR3 spans 11 residues. Germline V gene sequence: CDR1 MGHRA, CDR2 YSYEKL. DNA for the CDR3: TGCGCCAGCAGCGCAGAAGAGACCCAGTACTTC. Protein sequence: CASSAEETQYF.

This clone has just one count. This chain uses TRBV5-6 with TRBJ2-7; 8 nucleotides line up with TRBD2. The V gene's germline CDR1 is SGHDT and CDR2 YYEEEE. The CDR3 extends over 13 amino acids. V dropped 0 bases and J dropped 7; count of bases not matched to a gene: 3. CDR3 DNA sequence: TGTGCCAGCAGCTTGGTTGCGGGGGGTGAGCAGTACTTC. It encodes CASSLVAGGEQYF.

The gene calls are TRBV4-2 and TRBJ2-7; D is perhaps TRBD1 or TRBD2 (5 bases each). V was cut by 3 bases and J by 3 bases, with 12 bases left in between. This CDR3 region has 14 residues. Germline assignment: CDR1 LGHNA and CDR2 YNFKEQ. DNA for the CDR3: TGTGCCAGCAGCCACGGGACGAGCGACTACGAGCAGTACTTC. Translating gives CASSHGTSDYEQYF.

This chain connects TRBV27 to TRBJ2-3; TRBD2 aligns across 15 bases. Trimming cost V 5 bases and J 4 bases; bases outside gene matches: 10. In germline, CDR1 is MNHEY, CDR2 SMNVEV (reference sequence). The CDR3 extends over 18 amino acids. DNA of the CDR3: TGTGCCAGCAGTCGCATGGGGACTAGCGGGAGGCGGGCAGATACGCAGTATTTT. Its translation is CASSRMGTSGRRADTQYF.

This clone has just one count. The chain combines TRBV28 with TRBJ1-2; D possibly corresponds to TRBD1 (5 bases). V dropped 4 bases and J dropped 5 bases, with 11 bases sitting between them. From germline, CDR1 is MDHEN and CDR2 SYDVKM. The CDR3 consists of 13 residues. The CDR3 is CASSSGGEYGYTF. CDR3 coding DNA: TGTGCCAGCAGTTCCGGGGGGGAATATGGCTACACCTTC.

J is TRBJ1-2 and V is TRBV3-1 (or the pseudogene TRBV3-2); D not certain. Germline V CDR1 and CDR2: LGHDT, YNNKEL (reference sequence). The CDR3 consists of 13 residues. V was shortened by 2 bases and J by 8 bases, with 12 bases between the two germline ends. CDR3 protein: CASSQIDTAGYTF. DNA for the CDR3: TGTGCCAGCAGCCAAATAGATACGGCCGGCTACACCTTC.

This chain joins TRBV7-2 and TRBJ2-1, with D possibly matching TRBD2 (5 bases). The CDR3 is 15 residues long. Germline CDR1 is SGHTA and CDR2 is FQGNSA. Trimming left V 5 bases short and J 0 bases short, with 11 bases between. CDR3 region: CASSPRRSSYNEQFF. Written as DNA, the CDR3 is TGTGCCAGCAGCCCTCGGAGGAGCTCCTACAATGAGCAGTTCTTC. Combining the CDR3 with reference TRBV7-2 and TRBJ2-1 gives the whole variable domain GAGVSQSPSNKVTEKGKDVELRCDPISGHTALYWYRQSLGQGLEFLIYFQGNSAPDKSGLPSDRFSAERTGGSVSTLTIQRTQQEDSAVYLCASSPRRSSYNEQFFGPGTRLTVL.

The chain employs TRBV5-5 and TRBJ2-5; D ambiguous. V lost 5 bases and J 4 bases, leaving 15 bases between the germline ends. The length of the CDR3 is 14 residues. CDR1 SGHKS and CDR2 YYEKEE come from the germline V gene (reference sequence). CDR3 sequence reads: CASSRRPGPETQYF. In DNA, the CDR3 is TGTGCCAGCAGTCGCAGGCCAGGACCAGAGACCCAGTACTTC.

V is TRBV9 and J is TRBJ1-3, with D possibly TRBD1 on 5 matching bases. The CDR3 contains 15 residues. V was clipped by 4 bases and J by 4 bases, with 15 bases between them. CDR1 SGDLS and CDR2 YYNGEE come from the germline V gene. The CDR3 spells CASSPSSRGGNTIYF. CDR3 nucleotide sequence: TGTGCCAGCAGCCCATCCTCGCGGGGCGGAAACACCATATATTTT.

The chain employs TRBV2 and TRBJ2-3; D is uncertain. CDR1 SNHLY and CDR2 FYNNEI come from the germline V gene. The CDR3 loop spans 15 amino acids. Deletions cut 3 bases from V and 0 bases from J, with 10 bases between. The CDR3 is CASSDRSPSTDTQYF. Here the CDR3 DNA reads TGTGCCAGCAGTGATAGGAGTCCTAGCACAGATACGCAGTATTTT.

V and J are TRBV24-1 and TRBJ2-1; D is possibly TRBD2 (5 bases). Trimming took 5 bases from V and 8 from J, leaving 21 bases between them. The CDR3 consists of 16 residues. CDR1 KGHDR and CDR2 SFDVKD come from the germline V gene. The CDR3, as DNA: TGTGCCACCAGTGGCGGGTCGTTTGGTAGCTGGCATGAGCAGTTCTTC. Amino acid sequence: CATSGGSFGSWHEQFF.

The rearrangement joins TRBV18 to TRBJ1-6; 7 bases line up with TRBD1. This CDR3 comprises 17 residues. Unmatched junction bases numbered 5, after V lost 3 bases and J lost 0 bases. Germline CDR1 KGHSH, CDR2 LQKENI. DNA for the CDR3: TGTGCCAGCTCACCTTTGGACAGGAGCTCCTATAATTCACCCCTCCACTTT. This encodes CASSPLDRSSYNSPLHF.

The V gene is TRBV7-2, the J gene TRBJ1-1; 11 bases map to TRBD1. The CDR3 contains 16 residues. Germline CDR1 and CDR2: SGHTA and FQGNSA. Trimming removed 3 bases from V and 0 bases from J; junction bases left unmatched: 3. The CDR3, as DNA: TGTGCCAGCAGCTTTGGACAGGGGGCTATGAACACTGAAGCTTTCTTT. Translated: CASSFGQGAMNTEAFF. Full variable domain (rest looked up from reference TRBV7-2 and TRBJ1-1): GAGVSQSPSNKVTEKGKDVELRCDPISGHTALYWYRQSLGQGLEFLIYFQGNSAPDKSGLPSDRFSAERTGGSVSTLTIQRTQQEDSAVYLCASSFGQGAMNTEAFFGQGTRLTVV.

The rearrangement uses TRBV11-2 and TRBJ2-7, with D hard to call. CDR1 is SGHAT and CDR2 is FQNNGV in the germline V gene. The V and J ends lost 2 bases and 2 bases respectively, with 7 bases between them. The CDR3 has 13 amino acids. The CDR3 DNA is TGTGCCAGCAGCTTAACACGTACCTACGAGCAGTACTTC. It yields the protein CASSLTRTYEQYF. Full variable domain (missing parts from reference TRBV11-2 and TRBJ2-7): EAGVAQSPRYKIIEKRQSVAFWCNPISGHATLYWYQQILGQGPKLLIQFQNNGVVDDSQLPKDRFSAERLKGVDSTLKIQPAKLEDSAVYLCASSLTRTYEQYFGPGTRLTVT.

The chain employs TRBV6-5 and TRBJ1-3, with D possibly being TRBD1 (5 bases). This CDR3 spans 15 amino acids. Trimming pared 5 bases from V and 3 bases from J, leaving 14 bases between. Per the germline V gene, CDR1 is MNHEY and CDR2 is SVGAGI. CDR3 nucleotide sequence: TGTGCCAGCAGTCGGATAAGGGACGGTGGAAACACCATATATTTT. Protein: CASSRIRDGGNTIYF.